This T cell receptor beta chain came from a study of Ad26.COV2.S vaccination and SARS-CoV-2 variants. Study findings and constraints: After vaccination, reports described spike-specific CD8+ and CD4+ T cell responses as showing substantial breadth.

Only in-frame clones appear in the TCRdb table, and some are missing; sequencing was by immunoSEQ multiplex PCR. The sample lists 350,000 to 450,000 clones, roughly 84% occurring once. For this clone: Antigen: not known.

Treatment described: 19 received Ad26.COV2.S at low or high dose, single or two shots; roughly 5 received placebo; per-sample allocation not given. Collection of the samples took place on day 63 after the first injection of vaccine or placebo. CDR1 and CDR2 (germline): ENHRY, SYGVKD. The CDR3 runs 17 residues. Trimming cost V 0 bases and J 4 bases; bases outside gene matches: 5. The receptor was isolated from a person aged 18-60 years who received the Ad26.COV2.S COVID-19 vaccine or a placebo. The sequences come from peripheral blood, collected in a trial of Ad26.COV2.S vaccine versus placebo. The gene calls are TRBV10-3 and TRBJ2-1, with TRBD2 identical over 11 bases. CDR3 DNA: TGTGCCATCAGTGAGTCTAGCGGGGGGGCCCTTTACAATGAGCAGTTCTTC. Encoded protein: CAISESSGGALYNEQFF.